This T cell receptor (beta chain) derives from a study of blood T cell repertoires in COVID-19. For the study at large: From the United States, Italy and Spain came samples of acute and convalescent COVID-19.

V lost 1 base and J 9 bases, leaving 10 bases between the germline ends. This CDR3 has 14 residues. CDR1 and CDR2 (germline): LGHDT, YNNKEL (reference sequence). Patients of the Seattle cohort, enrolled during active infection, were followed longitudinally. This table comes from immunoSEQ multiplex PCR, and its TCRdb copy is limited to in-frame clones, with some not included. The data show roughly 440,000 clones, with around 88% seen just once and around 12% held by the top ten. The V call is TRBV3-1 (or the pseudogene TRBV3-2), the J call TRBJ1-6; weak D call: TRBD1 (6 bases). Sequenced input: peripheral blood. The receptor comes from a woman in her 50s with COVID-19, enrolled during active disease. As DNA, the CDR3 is TGTGCCAGCAGCCAAGGTCTGGACAGTTCACCCCTCCACTTT. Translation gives CASSQGLDSSPLHF.